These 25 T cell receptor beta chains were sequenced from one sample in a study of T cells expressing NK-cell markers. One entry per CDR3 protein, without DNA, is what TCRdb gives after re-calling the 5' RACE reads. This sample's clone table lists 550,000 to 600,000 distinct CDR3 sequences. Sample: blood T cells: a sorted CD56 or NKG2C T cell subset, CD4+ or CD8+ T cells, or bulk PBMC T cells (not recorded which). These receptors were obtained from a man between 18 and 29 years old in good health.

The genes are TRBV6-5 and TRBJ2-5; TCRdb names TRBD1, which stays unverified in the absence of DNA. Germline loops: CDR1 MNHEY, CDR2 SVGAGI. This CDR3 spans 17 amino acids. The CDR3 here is CASSSPRDAGPRETQYF.

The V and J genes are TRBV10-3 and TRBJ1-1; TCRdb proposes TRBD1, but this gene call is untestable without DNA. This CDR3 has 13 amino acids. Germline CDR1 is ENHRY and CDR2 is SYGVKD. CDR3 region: CAISGTGAVEAFF.

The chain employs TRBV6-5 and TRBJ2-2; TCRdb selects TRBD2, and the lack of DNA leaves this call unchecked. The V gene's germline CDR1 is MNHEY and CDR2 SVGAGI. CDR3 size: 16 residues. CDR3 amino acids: CASSWGGLTNTGELFF.

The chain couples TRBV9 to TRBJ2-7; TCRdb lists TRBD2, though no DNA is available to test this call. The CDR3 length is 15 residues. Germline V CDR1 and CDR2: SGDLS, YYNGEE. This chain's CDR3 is CASSGGLAGTREQYF.

The CDR3 sequence: CASSQERGAGYTF. The rearrangement joins TRBV4-3 to TRBJ1-2; TCRdb proposes TRBD1, but this gene call is untestable without DNA. Germline lookup yields CDR1 LGHNA and CDR2 YSLEER. This CDR3 comprises 13 residues.

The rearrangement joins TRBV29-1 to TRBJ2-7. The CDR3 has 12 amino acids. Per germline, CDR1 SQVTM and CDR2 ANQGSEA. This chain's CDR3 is CSVEDRTYEQYF.

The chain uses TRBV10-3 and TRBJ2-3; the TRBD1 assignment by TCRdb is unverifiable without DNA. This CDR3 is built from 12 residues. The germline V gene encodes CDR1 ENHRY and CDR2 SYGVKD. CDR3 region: CAISESGAAQYF.

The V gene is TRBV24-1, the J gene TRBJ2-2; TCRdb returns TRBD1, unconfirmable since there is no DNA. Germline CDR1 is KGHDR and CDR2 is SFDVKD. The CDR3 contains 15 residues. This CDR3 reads CATSDPRGRGGELFF.

CDR3 amino acids: CASSQDSPSHEQFF. This chain joins TRBV4-3 and TRBJ2-1; with no DNA, the TCRdb D assignment of TRBD1 cannot be verified. Germline lookup yields CDR1 LGHNA and CDR2 YSLEER. The CDR3 spans 14 residues.

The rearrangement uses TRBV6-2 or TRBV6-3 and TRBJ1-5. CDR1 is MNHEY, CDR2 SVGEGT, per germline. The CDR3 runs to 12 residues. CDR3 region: CASSYSLAPQHF.

The CDR3 protein is CASSSTGTGNTIYF. The chain employs TRBV6-5 and TRBJ1-3; TCRdb's D gene call, TRBD1, goes unchecked for lack of DNA. The CDR3 extends over 14 amino acids. Germline V gene lookup returns CDR1 MNHEY and CDR2 SVGAGI.

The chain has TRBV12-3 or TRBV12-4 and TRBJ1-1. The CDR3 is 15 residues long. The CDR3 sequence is CASSPPGTWYTEAFF.

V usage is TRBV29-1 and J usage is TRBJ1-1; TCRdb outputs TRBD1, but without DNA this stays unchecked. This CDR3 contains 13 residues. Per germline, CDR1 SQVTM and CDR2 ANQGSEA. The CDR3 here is CSVGGFGTGEAFF.

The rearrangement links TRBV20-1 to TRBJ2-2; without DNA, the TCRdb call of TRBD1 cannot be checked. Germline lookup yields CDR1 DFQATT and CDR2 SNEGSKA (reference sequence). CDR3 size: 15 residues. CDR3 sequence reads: CSAMRLGLNTGELFF.

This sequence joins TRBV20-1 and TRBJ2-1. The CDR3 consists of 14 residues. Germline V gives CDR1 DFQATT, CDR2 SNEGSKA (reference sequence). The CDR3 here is CSARNKVMKDEQFF.

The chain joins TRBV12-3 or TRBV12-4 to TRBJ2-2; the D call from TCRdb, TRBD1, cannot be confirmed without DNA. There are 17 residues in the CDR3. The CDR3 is CASSSSMGQGVIGELFF.

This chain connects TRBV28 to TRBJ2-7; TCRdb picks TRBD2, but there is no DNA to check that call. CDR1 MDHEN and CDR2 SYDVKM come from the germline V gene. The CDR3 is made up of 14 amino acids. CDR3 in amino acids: CASSLNGRVNEQYF.

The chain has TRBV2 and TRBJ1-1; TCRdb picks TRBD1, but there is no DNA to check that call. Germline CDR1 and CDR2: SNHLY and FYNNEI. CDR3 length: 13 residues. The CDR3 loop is CASMRRDPEKAFF.

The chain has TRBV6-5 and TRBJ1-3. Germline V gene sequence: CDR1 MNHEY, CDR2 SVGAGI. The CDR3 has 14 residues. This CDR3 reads CASSYPGAGNTIYF.

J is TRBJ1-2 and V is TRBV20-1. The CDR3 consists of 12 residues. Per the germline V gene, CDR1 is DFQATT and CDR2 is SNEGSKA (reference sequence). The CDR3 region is CSAFPDYYGYTF.

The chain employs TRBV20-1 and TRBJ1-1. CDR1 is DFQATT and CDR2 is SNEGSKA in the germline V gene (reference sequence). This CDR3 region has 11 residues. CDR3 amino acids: CRATEGNVAFF.

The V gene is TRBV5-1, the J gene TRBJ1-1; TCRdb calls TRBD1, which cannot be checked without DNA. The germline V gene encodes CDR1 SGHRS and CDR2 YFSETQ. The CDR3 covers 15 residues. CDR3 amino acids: CASSLTRGFGTEAFF.

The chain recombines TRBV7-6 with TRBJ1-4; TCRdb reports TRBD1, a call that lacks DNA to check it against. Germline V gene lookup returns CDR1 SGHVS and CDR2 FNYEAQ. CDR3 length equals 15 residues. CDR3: CASSPLAGKNEKLFF.

This chain's CDR3 is CASSSWTEEQFF. This chain uses TRBV12-3 or TRBV12-4 with TRBJ2-1. The CDR3 runs 12 residues.

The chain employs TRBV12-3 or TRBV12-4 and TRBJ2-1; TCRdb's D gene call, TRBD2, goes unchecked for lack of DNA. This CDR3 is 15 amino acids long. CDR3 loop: CASSLGTSGKVEQFF.